This T cell receptor (beta chain) was sequenced for a study of blood T cell repertoires in COVID-19 (dated by TCRdb to 2020 to 2021). About the full investigation: Collaborator samples came from the United States, Italy and Spain and covered acute and convalescent phases of COVID-19. The samples were drawn from two sources: the first 160 participants of the ongoing ImmuneRACE study, and approximately 1,300 subjects contributed by 6 global collaborators. A freely available public database, intended as a resource for researchers studying the immune response to SARS-CoV-2, is where the repertoires were released. The material from the prospective study consisted of cDNA or gDNA derived from T cells, B-cell-depleted T cells, or PBMCs. A de-identified subject ID, COVID-19 status, age in years and sex were almost always included in the sample metadata. The dataset comprised deeply sampled blood TCRbeta repertoires from subjects exposed to, actively infected with, or recovered from COVID-19. Where HLA class I and class II types were available, the types were taken from metadata supplied by the sample provider, not from assay-based typing.

Comments on this clone: The specificity of this receptor is unknown. Base-call qualities are not available, and no considerably larger clone is one nucleotide away.

Collaborating institutions collected whole blood in K2EDTA tubes following their own protocols. Collaborator samples were shipped for TCRbeta analysis as frozen whole blood, isolated PBMCs, or DNA extracted from either sample type. TCRbeta CDR3 regions were amplified from genomic DNA by means of the immunoSEQ Assay, a bias-controlled multiplex PCR. The original methods were these. The number of nucleated cells in each sample was estimated by amplification of reference gene primers within the assay. To quantify the absolute abundance of each unique TCRbeta CDR3 rearrangement, sequence reads were collapsed and filtered. For each sample, productive Simpson clonality was calculated as the square root of Simpson's diversity index over productive rearrangements. Entries here come from immuneACCESS through TCRdb and include only in-frame sequences with V and J called. Some clones fail to appear in such tables; in the studies checked, an unresolved V gene covers under half of the shortfall, and the cause of the remainder is unknown. The V and J calls and clone size are taken from that table; D and trimming were inferred from the DNA. The sample includes over 30,000 clones, with roughly 90% observed a single time. Jointly, the top ten make up about 12% of the sample.

From cysteine to phenylalanine, the CDR3 is 13 amino acids long. Only the CDR3 part of the read is kept: 39 bases, read in frame from the first base. The trim is 3 bases for V and 4 bases for J, with a gap of 9 bases between the germline ends. The germline V gene supplies CDR1 KGHSH and CDR2 LQKENI. The paper's findings and limits, for the study overall: How much clinical and demographic metadata was included differed by source and by participant, and the metadata was provided uncurated.

The sequenced sample consisted of peripheral blood. The receptor comes from an older man with acute or convalescent COVID-19. The chain links TRBV18 with TRBJ1-1; the D gene lacks a confident call. The DNA reads as follows: TGTGCCAGCTCACCTGCGGGAGGCACTGAAGCTTTCTTT. Translated, this is CASSPAGGTEAFF.